These 17 T cell receptor beta chains were sequenced from one sample in a study of blood T cell repertoires in COVID-19 (dated by TCRdb to the early 2020s). The library was obtained by the immunoSEQ multiplex PCR assay. Not all clones reach the TCRdb copy of this immuneACCESS table, which keeps in-frame sequences only. Checked studies attribute under half of the gap to unresolved V genes and leave the rest unexplained. Within this sample are approximately 170,000 clones, with more than 65% of them counted one time only. The top ten clones comprise roughly a tenth of the sample. Material for sequencing was peripheral blood. These TCRs come from a man aged 70 or older with active or convalescent COVID-19.

This sequence joins TRBV7-9 and TRBJ2-3; the D gene is possibly TRBD2 (5 bases). V was cut by 0 bases and J by 3 bases, with 16 bases left in between. The germline gives CDR1 SEHNR, CDR2 FQNEAQ (reference sequence). The CDR3 is 17 residues long. The CDR3 DNA is TGTGCCAGCAGCTTAGCGAGGGTTTCAGACACAACAGATACGCAGTATTTT. Translated: CASSLARVSDTTDTQYF.

The V call is TRBV7-9, the J call TRBJ2-1, with D perhaps TRBD2 (6 bases). Germline values: CDR1 SEHNR, CDR2 FQNEAQ (reference sequence). V was pared by 0 bases and J by 7 bases, with 13 bases between. The CDR3 runs 15 residues. CDR3 nucleotide sequence: TGTGCCAGCAGCTTAGCGATTAAAGGGAGGAATGAGCAGTTCTTC. Translation: CASSLAIKGRNEQFF.

V is TRBV3-1 (or the pseudogene TRBV3-2) and J is TRBJ1-6; D gene ambiguous. Germline V gene sequence: CDR1 LGHDT, CDR2 YNNKEL (reference sequence). There are 14 residues in the CDR3. Trimming removed 4 bases from V and 10 bases from J, with 14 bases in between. CDR3 nucleotides: TGTGCCAGCAGCCCCGCAGTCGGGGAGTCACCCCTCCACTTT. This gives the protein CASSPAVGESPLHF.

This chain joins TRBV15 and TRBJ1-2; D not certain. Looked up from germline, CDR1 is LNHNV and CDR2 is YYDKDF (reference sequence). CDR3 length: 13 residues. Trimming removed 2 bases from V and 5 bases from J, with 9 bases in between. DNA of the CDR3: TGTGCCACCAGCAGAAATGCGGGATATGGCTACACCTTC. It specifies CATSRNAGYGYTF.

The CDR3 loop is CASSTSRETQYF. The CDR3 DNA follows: TGTGCCAGCAGCACCTCGCGGGAGACCCAGTACTTC. The chain joins TRBV11-2 to TRBJ2-5; no clear D gene. The CDR3 spans 12 residues. CDR1 and CDR2 (germline): SGHAT, FQNNGV. V was clipped by 5 bases and J by 5 bases, with 9 bases between them. Drawing the rest from reference TRBV11-2 and TRBJ2-5, the complete variable domain is EAGVAQSPRYKIIEKRQSVAFWCNPISGHATLYWYQQILGQGPKLLIQFQNNGVVDDSQLPKDRFSAERLKGVDSTLKIQPAKLEDSAVYLCASSTSRETQYFGPGTRLLVL.

The chain links TRBV4-1 to TRBJ1-5; D gene ambiguous. The CDR3 totals 16 residues. The V end was cut by 1 base, the J end by 0 bases, with 10 bases between. Per the germline V gene, CDR1 is MGHRA and CDR2 is YSYEKL. The CDR3 DNA follows: TGCGCCAGCAGCCAAGGCCCCAGTTATAGCAATCAGCCCCAGCATTTT. As protein: CASSQGPSYSNQPQHF.

This chain connects TRBV2 to TRBJ2-1; 9 nucleotides align to TRBD2. CDR1 is SNHLY, CDR2 FYNNEI, per germline. Unmatched junction bases numbered 6, after V lost 2 bases and J lost 4 bases. The CDR3 loop spans 16 amino acids. The CDR3 loop is CASSEYSGRWYNEQFF. As DNA, the CDR3 is TGTGCCAGCAGTGAATATAGCGGGAGATGGTACAATGAGCAGTTCTTC.

This chain links TRBV11-2 with TRBJ2-1; 9 bases line up with TRBD2. From germline, CDR1 is SGHAT and CDR2 FQNNGV. This CDR3 is built from 17 residues. V was pared by 3 bases and J by 2 bases, with 8 bases of the junction left unmatched. CDR3 region: CASSLGVSGRPYNEQFF. The CDR3 nucleotides are TGTGCCAGCAGCTTGGGGGTAAGCGGGAGGCCCTACAATGAGCAGTTCTTC.

The table lists this clone with a count of one. The V and J genes are TRBV9 and TRBJ2-7, with TRBD2 matching 10 bases. Germline lookup yields CDR1 SGDLS and CDR2 YYNGEE. The CDR3 runs 16 residues. With V trimmed by 0 bases and J by 4 bases, 7 bases remained unmatched. The CDR3 region is CASSVAGASGRYEQYF. CDR3 in DNA: TGTGCCAGCAGCGTAGCTGGGGCTAGCGGGAGATACGAGCAGTACTTC.

The gene calls are TRBV19 and TRBJ1-5; the D gene is possibly TRBD1 (5 bases). CDR3 length: 14 amino acids. The germline V gene has CDR1 LNHDA and CDR2 SQIVND (reference sequence). V was shortened by 6 bases and J by 7 bases, with 16 bases between the two germline ends. The CDR3 region is CASRVTGAGQPQHF. The CDR3 bases are TGTGCCAGTAGAGTAACGGGAGCAGGGCAGCCCCAGCATTTT.

This clone was seen a few times. The gene calls are TRBV18 and TRBJ1-5; no firm D call. V shed 6 bases and J shed 5 bases, with 11 bases lying between them. The length of the CDR3 is 13 residues. The germline V gene encodes CDR1 KGHSH and CDR2 LQKENI. The CDR3 here is CASSLGEDQPQHF. The CDR3 nucleotides are TGTGCCAGCTCTCTTGGGGAGGATCAGCCCCAGCATTTT.

The rearrangement joins TRBV6-5 to TRBJ1-2; 10 bases line up with TRBD1. The ends lost 1 base at V and 1 base at J; junction bases unmatched: 3. From germline, CDR1 is MNHEY and CDR2 SVGAGI. The CDR3 extends over 16 amino acids. The CDR3 is CASSYLGQGRNYGYTF. CDR3 nucleotides: TGTGCCAGCAGTTACTTGGGACAGGGGCGTAACTATGGCTACACCTTC.

The chain uses TRBV12-3 or TRBV12-4 and TRBJ2-7; TRBD1 aligns across 8 bases. Losses at the gene ends were 4 bases for V and 6 bases for J; bases not matched to a gene: 5. This CDR3 comprises 13 residues. CDR3 amino acids: CASSSTTGVEQYF. As DNA, the CDR3 is TGTGCCAGCAGTTCCACGACAGGGGTCGAGCAGTACTTC.

The chain carries TRBV7-2 and TRBJ1-2; TRBD1 might be the D (6 bases). Germline V lookup: CDR1 SGHTA, CDR2 FQGNSA. Trimming took 5 bases from V and 14 from J, leaving 18 bases between them. CDR3 length: 12 residues. CDR3 sequence (DNA): TGTGCCAGCAGCCCTCACACAGGGAATAGGACCTTC. It is translated as CASSPHTGNRTF.

This chain connects TRBV4-1 to TRBJ1-6; D perhaps matches TRBD1 (6 bases). V lost 1 base, J lost 7 bases, and 14 bases lay in between. This CDR3 has 16 residues. Germline V CDR1 and CDR2: MGHRA, YSYEKL. CDR3 region: CASSQGQAAQNSPLHF. Here the CDR3 DNA reads TGCGCCAGCAGCCAAGGACAGGCCGCACAGAATTCACCCCTCCACTTT.

The V call is TRBV2, the J call TRBJ1-5; no definite D call. Germline V gives CDR1 SNHLY, CDR2 FYNNEI. V lost 7 bases and J lost 6, with 13 bases in between. This CDR3 is built from 13 residues. The CDR3 DNA reads as TGTGCCAGCAACCCCGGCCGGAGTCAGCCCCAGCATTTT. This codes for CASNPGRSQPQHF.

The CDR3 sequence: CASSAGTAEKLFF. The CDR3, as DNA: TGTGCCAGCAGCGCAGGGACAGCTGAAAAACTGTTTTTT. The gene calls are TRBV11-3 and TRBJ1-4, with 7 bases lining up with TRBD1. V trimming: 5 bases; J trimming: 7 bases; junction bases outside the gene matches: 4. This CDR3 is built from 13 residues. The germline gives CDR1 SGHNT, CDR2 YENEEA.